This is a list of T cell receptor beta chains from one sample in a study of graft-versus-host responses after intestinal transplantation. Their antigen targets remain unknown. Sequenced by immunoSEQ multiplex PCR; TCRdb stores in-frame clones only, minus some. The sample includes approximately 130,000 clones, approximately 92% seen only once; the top ten take around 0.15%. The sequencing here drew on unstimulated CD4+ T cells sorted from spleen or lymph node cells, taken before intestinal transplant. The receptors stem from a human donor who received an intestinal transplant. Each CDR3 is given with its conserved first and last residue. D genes are given only for firm matches. Size is omitted from some rows. Given values are once, few, many or a class for expanded clones.

TRBJ2-7	-	TRBD1	TRBV5-5	CASSWTGGQTYEQYF	TGTGCCAGCAGCTGGACAGGGGGACAAACCTACGAGCAGTACTTC
TRBJ1-1	few	-	TRBV16	CASSQQGNTEAFF	TGTGCCAGCAGCCAACAGGGGAACACTGAAGCTTTCTTT
TRBJ1-5	once	-	TRBV18	CASSPGGGDNQPQHF	TGTGCCAGCTCACCGGGCGGGGGAGACAATCAGCCCCAGCATTTT
TRBJ1-2	once	TRBD1	TRBV2	CASSPDRANYGYTF	TGTGCCAGCAGTCCTGACAGGGCCAACTATGGCTACACCTTC
TRBJ2-5	-	-	TRBV18	CASSLTLPGAVGETQYF	TGTGCCAGCTCACTCACCCTCCCAGGCGCAGTCGGGGAGACCCAGTACTTC
TRBJ1-2	-	TRBD1	TRBV7-2	CASSPTGGAIDGYTF	TGTGCCAGCAGCCCAACAGGGGGCGCGATCGATGGCTACACCTTC
TRBJ2-2	-	TRBD2	TRBV19	CASGGGYTGELFF	TGTGCCAGCGGGGGGGGGTACACCGGGGAGCTGTTTTTT
TRBJ2-1	-	TRBD2	TRBV11-3	CASSLGRLAGDEQFF	TGTGCCAGCAGCTTAGGTAGACTAGCGGGAGACGAGCAGTTCTTC
TRBJ1-3	few	-	TRBV5-8	CASSLGGNTIYF	TGTGCCAGCAGCTTGGGCGGAAACACCATATATTTT
TRBJ2-2	-	TRBD1	TRBV7-2	CASSPWDREAGELFF	TGTGCCAGCAGCCCATGGGACAGGGAAGCCGGGGAGCTGTTTTTT
TRBJ1-2	-	-	TRBV14	CASSQGLNYGYTF	TGTGCCAGCAGCCAAGGTCTCAACTATGGCTACACCTTC
TRBJ2-6	-	-	TRBV9	CASTGSGANVLTF	TGTGCCAGCACGGGCTCTGGGGCCAACGTCCTGACTTTC
TRBJ2-2	-	-	TRBV11-2	CASRPLPRAVNTGELFF	TGTGCCAGCAGACCCCTCCCCCGAGCGGTGAACACCGGGGAGCTGTTTTTT
TRBJ1-1	-	-	TRBV5-6	CASSLRGIGNTEAFF	TGTGCCAGCAGCTTACGGGGGATCGGGAACACTGAAGCTTTCTTT
TRBJ2-2	-	-	TRBV12-2	CASRQPTGELFF	TGTGCAAGTCGCCAGCCCACCGGGGAGCTGTTTTTT
TRBJ2-3	-	-	TRBV4-1	CASSQDWLDTQYF	TGCGCCAGCAGCCAAGATTGGCTAGACACGCAGTATTTT
TRBJ2-5	-	-	TRBV29-1	CSVEEVRGETQYF	TGCAGCGTTGAAGAAGTTCGGGGTGAGACCCAGTACTTC
TRBJ1-1	-	-	TRBV2	CASTRGFEAFF	TGTGCCAGCACAAGGGGATTTGAAGCTTTCTTT
TRBJ2-5	-	-	TRBV9	CASSLGGWDQETQYF	TGTGCCAGCAGCCTAGGGGGGTGGGATCAAGAGACCCAGTACTTC
TRBJ2-3	-	-	TRBV5-1	CASSVDGGTDTQYF	TGCGCCAGCAGCGTGGACGGGGGAACCGATACGCAGTATTTT
TRBJ2-2	-	TRBD1	TRBV29-1	CSVGTGGRTGELFF	TGCAGCGTTGGGACAGGGGGCCGGACCGGGGAGCTGTTTTTT
TRBJ1-2	-	-	TRBV6-5	CASTSVAVSYGYTF	TGTGCCAGCACCTCCGTGGCCGTTAGCTATGGCTACACCTTC
TRBJ1-6	-	TRBD1	TRBV5-1	CASSQDRENSPLHF	TGCGCCAGCAGCCAGGACAGGGAGAATTCACCCCTCCACTTT
TRBJ2-7	-	-	TRBV19	CASSIRGDPHEQYF	TGTGCCAGTAGTATCAGGGGCGATCCCCACGAGCAGTACTTC
TRBJ2-1	-	-	TRBV5-6	CASSVGLLHARVPEQFF	TGTGCCAGCAGCGTGGGACTTCTCCACGCGCGAGTCCCTGAGCAGTTCTTC
TRBJ2-5	-	TRBD2	TRBV11-2	CASSQRLAGAEETQYF	TGTGCCAGCAGCCAAAGACTAGCGGGGGCAGAAGAGACCCAGTACTTC
TRBJ2-5	-	-	TRBV5-1	CASSRDRTNWTQYF	TGCGCCAGCAGCCGGGACCGTACAAATTGGACCCAGTACTTC
TRBJ2-7	-	-	TRBV18	CASSPGVGFSYEQYF	TGTGCCAGCTCACCGGGGGTGGGATTCTCCTACGAGCAGTACTTC
TRBJ1-1	-	-	TRBV6-1	CASSAVGRTEAFF	TGTGCCAGCAGTGCAGTAGGGAGGACTGAAGCTTTCTTT
TRBJ2-7	-	-	TRBV23-1	CANPDPGRYEQYF	TGCGCCAACCCAGACCCGGGACGCTACGAGCAGTACTTC
TRBJ2-5	-	-	TRBV11-2	CASSLGQLETQYF	TGTGCCAGCAGCTTAGGACAGTTAGAGACCCAGTACTTC
TRBJ1-1	-	-	TRBV9	CASSVAGRVNTEAFF	TGTGCCAGCAGCGTCGCAGGGAGGGTGAACACTGAAGCTTTCTTT
TRBJ2-7	-	-	TRBV19	CTSSIRIGGAYEQYF	TGTACCAGTAGTATAAGAATAGGAGGAGCCTACGAGCAGTACTTC
TRBJ2-5	-	TRBD2	TRBV6-5	CASRPSGGRETQYF	TGTGCCAGCAGACCCAGCGGGGGGCGTGAGACCCAGTACTTC
TRBJ2-3	-	TRBD1	TRBV4-1	CASSQDRGTVGDTQYF	TGCGCCAGCAGCCAAGATCGAGGGACAGTCGGAGATACGCAGTATTTT
TRBJ2-1	once	TRBD1	TRBV6-1	CASSLRDRGYEQFF	TGTGCCAGCAGCCTCCGGGACAGGGGGTATGAGCAGTTCTTC
TRBJ1-3	-	-	TRBV10-3	CAISDADSGNTIYF	TGTGCCATCAGTGACGCCGACTCTGGAAACACCATATATTTT